This T cell receptor beta chain was sequenced for a study of cytomegalovirus exposure and HLA in healthy donors. General study results and limits: The authors enumerated some 170 TCR beta chains as linked to cytomegalovirus. The tendency of first-cohort TCR clusters to co-occur in the 90 to 150 validation repertoires was the finding of a later analysis. Reportedly, diagnosis of cytomegalovirus status by the classifier showed high specificity and sensitivity.

The germline gives CDR1 MDHEN, CDR2 SYDVKM. The V end was cut by 5 bases, the J end by 1 base, with 11 bases between. The CDR3 runs 14 residues. This clone has a single count. Its antigen is unknown. Clones were read by immunoSEQ multiplex PCR, and TCRdb kept only the in-frame ones, dropping some. Of under 350,000 clones in the sample, 80% to 90% were seen once. While the first cohort had fewer than 850 subjects, the donors belonged to the separate validation cohort of fewer than 150 subjects. Sequenced input: PBMCs. This chain uses TRBV28 with TRBJ1-1, with D unresolved. The TCR originated in a young woman in good health and CMV-seronegative. The CDR3 spells CASSPPLENTEAFF. The CDR3 DNA is TGTGCCAGCAGTCCCCCATTAGAGAACACTGAAGCTTTCTTT. The complete variable domain, with remaining parts taken from reference TRBV28 and TRBJ1-1, reads DVKVTQSSRYLVKRTGEKVFLECVQDMDHENMFWYRQDPGLGLRLIYFSYDVKMKEKGDIPEGYSVSREKKERFSLILESASTNQTSMYLCASSPPLENTEAFFGQGTRLTVV.